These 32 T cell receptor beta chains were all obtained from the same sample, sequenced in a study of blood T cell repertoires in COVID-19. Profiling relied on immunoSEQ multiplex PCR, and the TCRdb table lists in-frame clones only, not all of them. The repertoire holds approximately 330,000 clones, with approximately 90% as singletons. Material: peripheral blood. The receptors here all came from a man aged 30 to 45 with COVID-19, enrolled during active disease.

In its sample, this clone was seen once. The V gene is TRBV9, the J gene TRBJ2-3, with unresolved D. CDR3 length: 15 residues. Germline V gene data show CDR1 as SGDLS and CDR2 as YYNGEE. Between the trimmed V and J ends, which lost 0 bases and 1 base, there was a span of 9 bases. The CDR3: CASSVGSVRTDTQYF. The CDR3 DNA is TGTGCCAGCAGCGTAGGCAGCGTCCGCACAGATACGCAGTATTTT.

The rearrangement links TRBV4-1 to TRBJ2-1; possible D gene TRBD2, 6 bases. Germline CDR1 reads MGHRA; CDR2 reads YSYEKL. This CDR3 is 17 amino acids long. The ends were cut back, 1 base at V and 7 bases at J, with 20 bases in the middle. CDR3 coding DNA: TGCGCCAGCAGCCAAGGGTCCCTAGCGTGGAGGGTTAATGAGCAGTTCTTC. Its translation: CASSQGSLAWRVNEQFF.

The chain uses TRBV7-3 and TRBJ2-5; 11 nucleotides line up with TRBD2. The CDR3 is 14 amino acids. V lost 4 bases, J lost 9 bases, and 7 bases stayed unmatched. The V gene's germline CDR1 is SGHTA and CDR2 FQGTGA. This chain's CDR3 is CASSSGLAGGSQYF. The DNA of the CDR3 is TGTGCCAGCAGCTCCGGACTAGCGGGTGGTTCCCAGTACTTC.

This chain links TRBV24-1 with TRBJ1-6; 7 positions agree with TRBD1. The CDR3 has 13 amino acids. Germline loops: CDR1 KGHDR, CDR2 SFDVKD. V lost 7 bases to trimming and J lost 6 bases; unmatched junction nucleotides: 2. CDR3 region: CATRGDSNSPLHF. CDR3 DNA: TGTGCCACCAGAGGGGACAGTAATTCACCCCTCCACTTT.

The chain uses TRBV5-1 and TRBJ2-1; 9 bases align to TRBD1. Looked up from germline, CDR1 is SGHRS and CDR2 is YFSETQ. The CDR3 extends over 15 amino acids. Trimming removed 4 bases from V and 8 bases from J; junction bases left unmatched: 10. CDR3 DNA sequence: TGCGCCAGCAGCCCCCGACAGGGGGAAGTATATGAGCAGTTCTTC. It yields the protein CASSPRQGEVYEQFF. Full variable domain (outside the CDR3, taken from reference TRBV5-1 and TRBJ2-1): KAGVTQTPRYLIKTRGQQVTLSCSPISGHRSVSWYQQTPGQGLQFLFEYFSETQRNKGNFPGRFSGRQFSNSRSEMNVSTLELGDSALYLCASSPRQGEVYEQFFGPGTRLTVL.

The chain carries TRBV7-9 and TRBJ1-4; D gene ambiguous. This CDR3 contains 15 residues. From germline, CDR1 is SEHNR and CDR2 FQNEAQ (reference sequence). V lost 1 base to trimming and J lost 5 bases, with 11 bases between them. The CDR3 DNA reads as TGTGCCAGCAGCTTAGGATCGAGGGCAAATGAAAAACTGTTTTTT. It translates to CASSLGSRANEKLFF.

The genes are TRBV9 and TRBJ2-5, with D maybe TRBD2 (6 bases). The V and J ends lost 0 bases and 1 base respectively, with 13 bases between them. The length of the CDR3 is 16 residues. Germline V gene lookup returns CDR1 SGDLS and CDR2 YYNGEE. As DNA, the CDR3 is TGTGCCAGCAGCGTAGACAATGGGGGGTTCCAAGAGACCCAGTACTTC. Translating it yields CASSVDNGGFQETQYF. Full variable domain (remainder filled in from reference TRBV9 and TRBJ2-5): DSGVTQTPKHLITATGQRVTLRCSPRSGDLSVYWYQQSLDQGLQFLIQYYNGEERAKGNILERFSAQQFPDLHSELNLSSLELGDSALYFCASSVDNGGFQETQYFGPGTRLLVL.

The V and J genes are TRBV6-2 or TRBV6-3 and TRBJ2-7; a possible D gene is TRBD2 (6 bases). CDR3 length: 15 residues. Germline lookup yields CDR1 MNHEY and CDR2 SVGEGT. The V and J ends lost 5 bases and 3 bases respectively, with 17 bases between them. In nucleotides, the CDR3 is TGTGCCAGCAGTACCGGGAGAGGAATTATCTACGAGCAGTACTTC. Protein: CASSTGRGIIYEQYF.

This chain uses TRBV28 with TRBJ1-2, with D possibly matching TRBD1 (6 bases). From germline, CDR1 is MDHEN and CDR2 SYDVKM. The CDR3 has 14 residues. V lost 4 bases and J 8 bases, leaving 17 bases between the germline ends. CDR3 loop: CASSSQQGTGGYTF. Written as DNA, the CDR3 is TGTGCCAGCAGTTCTCAACAGGGCACGGGGGGCTACACCTTC.

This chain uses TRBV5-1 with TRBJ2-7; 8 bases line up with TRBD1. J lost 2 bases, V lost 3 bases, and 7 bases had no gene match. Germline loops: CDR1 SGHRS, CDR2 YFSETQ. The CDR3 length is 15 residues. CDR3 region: CASSSTGVTTYEQYF. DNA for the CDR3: TGCGCCAGCAGCTCGACAGGGGTCACTACCTACGAGCAGTACTTC.

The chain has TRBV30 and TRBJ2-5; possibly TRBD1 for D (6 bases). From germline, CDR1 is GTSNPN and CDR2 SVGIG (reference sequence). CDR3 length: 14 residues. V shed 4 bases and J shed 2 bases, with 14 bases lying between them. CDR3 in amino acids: CAWIKTGFQETQYF. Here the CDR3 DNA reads TGTGCCTGGATAAAGACAGGATTTCAAGAGACCCAGTACTTC.

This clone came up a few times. Here the CDR3 reads CASSQEGRSIRGTEAFF. DNA for the CDR3: TGTGCCAGCAGCCAAGAGGGAAGGAGCATCAGGGGGACTGAAGCTTTCTTT. The chain recombines TRBV4-2 with TRBJ1-1, with TRBD1 matching over 7 bases. Germline V gene lookup returns CDR1 LGHNA and CDR2 YNFKEQ. There are 17 residues in the CDR3. The J segment lost 5 bases and the V segment lost 0 bases, leaving 12 bases of the junction unmatched.

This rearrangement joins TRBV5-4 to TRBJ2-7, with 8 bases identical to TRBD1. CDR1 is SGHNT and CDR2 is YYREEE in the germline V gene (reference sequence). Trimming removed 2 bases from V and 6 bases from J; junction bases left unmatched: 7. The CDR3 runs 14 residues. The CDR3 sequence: CASSFGQGAGEQYF. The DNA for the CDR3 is TGTGCCAGCAGCTTTGGACAGGGAGCAGGCGAGCAGTACTTC.

CDR3 nucleotide sequence: TGCGCCAGCAGCCAAGATGGGGCCGCCCTGGGGAATGAGCAGTTCTTC. Translated: CASSQDGAALGNEQFF. The V and J genes are TRBV4-1 and TRBJ2-1; a possible D gene is TRBD1 (5 bases). The CDR3 totals 16 residues. The V gene lost 0 bases and the J gene lost 7 bases, with 16 bases spanning the gap. Germline lookup yields CDR1 MGHRA and CDR2 YSYEKL.

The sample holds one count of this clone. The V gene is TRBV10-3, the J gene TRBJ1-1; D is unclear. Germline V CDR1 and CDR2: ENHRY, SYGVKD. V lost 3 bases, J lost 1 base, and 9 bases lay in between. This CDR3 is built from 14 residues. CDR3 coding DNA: TGTGCCATCAGTGACGTTCGAGAGAACACTGAAGCTTTCTTT. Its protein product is CAISDVRENTEAFF.

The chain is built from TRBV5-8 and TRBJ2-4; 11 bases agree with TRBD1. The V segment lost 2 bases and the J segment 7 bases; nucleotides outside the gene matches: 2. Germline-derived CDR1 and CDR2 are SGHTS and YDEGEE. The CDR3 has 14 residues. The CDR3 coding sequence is TGTGCCAGCAGCTTCGGGACAGGGGGTAACATTCAGTACTTC. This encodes CASSFGTGGNIQYF.

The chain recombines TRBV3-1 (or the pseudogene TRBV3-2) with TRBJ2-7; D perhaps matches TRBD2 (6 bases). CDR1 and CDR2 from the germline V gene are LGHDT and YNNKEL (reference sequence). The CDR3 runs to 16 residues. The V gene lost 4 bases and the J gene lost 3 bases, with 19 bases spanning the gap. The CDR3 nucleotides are TGTGCCAGCAGCCCCCCGACCGGGACCGGGAGCTACGAGCAGTACTTC. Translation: CASSPPTGTGSYEQYF.

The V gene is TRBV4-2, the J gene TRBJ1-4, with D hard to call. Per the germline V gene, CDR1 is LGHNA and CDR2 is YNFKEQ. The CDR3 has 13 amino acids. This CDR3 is CAARGANNEKLFF. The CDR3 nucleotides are TGTGCTGCGCGGGGTGCTAATAATGAAAAACTGTTTTTT.

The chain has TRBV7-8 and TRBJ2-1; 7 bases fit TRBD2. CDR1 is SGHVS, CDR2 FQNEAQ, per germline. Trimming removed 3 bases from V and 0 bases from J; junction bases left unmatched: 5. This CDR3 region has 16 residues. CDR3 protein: CASSLRRESSYNEQFF. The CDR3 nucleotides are TGTGCCAGCAGCTTGAGGCGGGAGAGCTCCTACAATGAGCAGTTCTTC.

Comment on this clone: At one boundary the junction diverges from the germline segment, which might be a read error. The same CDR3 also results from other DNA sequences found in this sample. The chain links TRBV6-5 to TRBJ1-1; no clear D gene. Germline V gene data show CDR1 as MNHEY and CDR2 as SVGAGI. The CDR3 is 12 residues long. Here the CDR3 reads CASRTGSTEAFF. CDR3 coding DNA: TGTGCCAGCAGAACCGGGAGCACTGAAGCCTTCTTT.

The CDR3 is CASKGEYTGELFF. The CDR3 nucleotides are TGTGCCAGCAAGGGGGAGTACACCGGGGAGCTGTTTTTT. This chain joins TRBV2 and TRBJ2-2; D is perhaps TRBD1 (6 bases). This CDR3 has 13 residues. The ends were cut back, 7 bases at V and 3 bases at J, with 9 bases in the middle. The germline gives CDR1 SNHLY, CDR2 FYNNEI.

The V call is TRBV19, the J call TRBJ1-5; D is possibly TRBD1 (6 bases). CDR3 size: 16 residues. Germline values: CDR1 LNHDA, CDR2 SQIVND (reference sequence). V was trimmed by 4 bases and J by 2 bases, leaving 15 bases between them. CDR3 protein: CASSRQGLKGNQPQHF. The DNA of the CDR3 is TGTGCCAGTAGTAGGCAGGGGTTGAAGGGCAATCAGCCCCAGCATTTT.

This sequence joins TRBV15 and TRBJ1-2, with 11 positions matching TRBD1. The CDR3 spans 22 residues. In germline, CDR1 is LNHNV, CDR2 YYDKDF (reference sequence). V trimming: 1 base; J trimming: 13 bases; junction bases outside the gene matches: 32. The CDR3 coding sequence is TGTGCCACCAGCAGAGGGAAACTAGGCCCGGGACAGGGGGGCCCCCCTTCGTGGACTATCACCTTC. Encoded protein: CATSRGKLGPGQGGPPSWTITF.

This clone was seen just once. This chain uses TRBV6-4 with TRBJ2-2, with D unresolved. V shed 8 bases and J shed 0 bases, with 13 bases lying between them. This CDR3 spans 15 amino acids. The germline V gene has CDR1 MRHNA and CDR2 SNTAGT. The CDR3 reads CASRLTPANTGELFF. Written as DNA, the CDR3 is TGTGCCAGCCGACTCACTCCCGCGAACACCGGGGAGCTGTTTTTT.

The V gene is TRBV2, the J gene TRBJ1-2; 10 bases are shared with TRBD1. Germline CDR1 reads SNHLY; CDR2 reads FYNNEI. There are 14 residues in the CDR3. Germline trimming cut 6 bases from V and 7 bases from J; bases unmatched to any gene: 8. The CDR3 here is CASRATGGALGYTF. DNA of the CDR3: TGTGCCAGCAGGGCGACAGGGGGCGCTCTTGGCTACACCTTC.

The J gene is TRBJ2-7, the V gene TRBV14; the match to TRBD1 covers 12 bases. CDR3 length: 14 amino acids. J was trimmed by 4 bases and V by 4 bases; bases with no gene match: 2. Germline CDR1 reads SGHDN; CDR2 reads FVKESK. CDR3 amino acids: CASSRDRGPYEQYF. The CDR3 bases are TGTGCCAGCAGCCGGGACAGGGGGCCGTACGAGCAGTACTTC.

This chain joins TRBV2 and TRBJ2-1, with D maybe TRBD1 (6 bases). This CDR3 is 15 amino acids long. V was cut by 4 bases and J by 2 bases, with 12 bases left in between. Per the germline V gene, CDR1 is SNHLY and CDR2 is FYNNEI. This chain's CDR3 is CASSALDSPYNEQFF. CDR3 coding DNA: TGTGCCAGCAGTGCCTTGGACAGTCCCTACAATGAGCAGTTCTTC.

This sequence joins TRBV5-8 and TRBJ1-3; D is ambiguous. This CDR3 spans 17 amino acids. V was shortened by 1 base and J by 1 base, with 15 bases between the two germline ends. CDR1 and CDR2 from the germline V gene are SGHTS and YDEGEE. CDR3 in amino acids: CASSLHLQIPSGNTIYF. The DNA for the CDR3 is TGTGCCAGCAGCTTGCATTTACAGATTCCTTCTGGAAACACCATATATTTT.

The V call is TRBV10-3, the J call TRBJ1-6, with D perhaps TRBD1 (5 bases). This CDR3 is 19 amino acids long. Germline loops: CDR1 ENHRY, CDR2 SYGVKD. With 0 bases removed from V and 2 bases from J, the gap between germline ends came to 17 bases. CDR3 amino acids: CAISESEGNWGPYNSPLHF. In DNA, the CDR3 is TGTGCCATCAGTGAGTCGGAGGGGAACTGGGGTCCCTATAATTCACCCCTCCACTTT.

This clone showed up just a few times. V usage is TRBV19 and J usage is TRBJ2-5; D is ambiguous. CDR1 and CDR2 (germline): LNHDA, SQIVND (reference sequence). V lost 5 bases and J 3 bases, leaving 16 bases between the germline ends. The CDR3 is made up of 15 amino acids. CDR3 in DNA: TGTGCCAGTAGTTTTAGTCGACACGCTAAAGAGACCCAGTACTTC. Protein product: CASSFSRHAKETQYF.

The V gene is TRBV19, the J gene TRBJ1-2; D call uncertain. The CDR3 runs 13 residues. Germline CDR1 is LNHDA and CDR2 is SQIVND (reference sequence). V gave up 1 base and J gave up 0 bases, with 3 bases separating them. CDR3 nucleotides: TGTGCCAGTAGTATAGCCGCTAACTATGGCTACACCTTC. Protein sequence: CASSIAANYGYTF.

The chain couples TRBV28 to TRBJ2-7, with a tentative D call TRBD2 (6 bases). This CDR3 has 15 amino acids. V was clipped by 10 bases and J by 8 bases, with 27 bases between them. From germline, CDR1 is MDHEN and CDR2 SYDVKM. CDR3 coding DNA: TGTGCCACCGCCCTGGTTAGGACTAACCCCTCGAAGCAGTACTTC. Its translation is CATALVRTNPSKQYF.